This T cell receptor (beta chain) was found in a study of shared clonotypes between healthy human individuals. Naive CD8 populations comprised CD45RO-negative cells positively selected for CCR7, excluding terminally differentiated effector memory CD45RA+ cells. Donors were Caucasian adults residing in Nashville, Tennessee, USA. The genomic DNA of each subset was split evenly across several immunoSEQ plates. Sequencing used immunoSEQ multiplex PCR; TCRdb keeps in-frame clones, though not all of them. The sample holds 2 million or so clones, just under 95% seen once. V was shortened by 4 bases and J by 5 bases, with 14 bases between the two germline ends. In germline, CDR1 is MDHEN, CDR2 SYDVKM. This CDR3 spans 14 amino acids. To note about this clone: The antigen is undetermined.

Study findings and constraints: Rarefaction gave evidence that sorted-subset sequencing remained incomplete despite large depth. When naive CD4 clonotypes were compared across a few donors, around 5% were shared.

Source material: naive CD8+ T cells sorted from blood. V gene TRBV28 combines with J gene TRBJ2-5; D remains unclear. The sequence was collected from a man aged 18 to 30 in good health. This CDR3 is CASSSRDDSETQYF. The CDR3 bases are TGTGCCAGCAGTTCTAGGGATGATTCGGAGACCCAGTACTTC.